This T cell receptor (beta chain) was captured in a study of CD8 T cells in Susac syndrome (dated by TCRdb to about 2019). With respect to the entire study: Repertoire sequencing was used to test whether CD8+ T cell activation and differentiation in Susac syndrome was antigen driven. The research as a whole found: The study acknowledged that relatively few individuals were included in the TCR sequencing and HLA analysis.

V is reduced by 8 bases and J by 6 bases, leaving a spacing of 12 bases between them. Per the germline V gene (reference sequence), GTSNPN is the CDR1 and SVGIG is the CDR2. From the cysteine through the phenylalanine, the CDR3 covers 11 amino acids. Only the CDR3 part of the read is kept: 33 bases, read in frame from the first base. Peripheral blood CD8+ and CD4+ T cells from healthy donors, Susac syndrome patients and multiple sclerosis patients were profiled by high-throughput TCR beta sequencing. The multiple sclerosis controls were treatment-naive patients whose relapsing-remitting disease, either stable or active, fulfilled the revised McDonald criteria. Bulk CD8+ and CD4+ T cells were purified magnetically by negative isolation, whereas CD8+ TEMRA cells were enriched by FACS. Blood was collected in EDTA tubes and processed within 24 hours, with PBMCs isolated through density gradient centrifugation. PBMCs intended for TCR sequencing were cryopreserved in liquid nitrogen and thawed later in a water bath at 37 degrees C. The sorted or isolated CD4+, CD8+ and CD8+ TEMRA cells reached a purity of at least 90%.

RNA was extracted with the RNeasy kit and about 0.5 to 1 ug was reverse transcribed using random hexamers. TCR beta CDR3 regions were amplified with the immunoSEQ multiplex PCR assay covering 54 Vbeta and 13 Jbeta segments. Bias from PCR amplification was corrected by using a synthetic template baseline for primer optimization and for computational correction. The authors' analysis ran thus. Only productive sequences were kept, with reads annotated to V, D and J genes according to IMGT and analyzed in immunoSEQ Analyzer. Clonality was computed as one minus Shannon entropy normalized by log2 of the number of productive unique sequences. Public and private clones were assessed among the 100 most prevalent clones of each patient and control. Clones were defined as Susac-specific if absent from the healthy and MS cohorts, from some 1,000 published viral clones and from other ImmuneACCESS disease sequences. TCRdb reanalyzed the raw reads on its own, using fastp at Q25 for trimming and MiXCR for clone calling, and kept in-frame beta chains. Each CDR3 protein appears once, grouped with its most common genes and DNA. These V and J calls derive from TCRdb rather than the authors' analysis. The sample data list around 130,000 distinct CDR3 sequences, and approximately 95% of these were observed just once. The leading ten clones occupy around 0.11% of the sample.

As for this clonotype: It has no known antigen specificity. Qualities for individual bases were not recorded, and no much larger clone is one base off.

Sequences were obtained from CD4+ T cells from PBMCs. This receptor chain uses TRBV30 and TRBJ2-3; the D gene assignment is ambiguous. The receptor's source is a human donor with multiple sclerosis. This receptor carries the CDR3 CALTLTDTQYF. The DNA is TGTGCCCTGACCCTCACGGATACGCAGTATTTT.